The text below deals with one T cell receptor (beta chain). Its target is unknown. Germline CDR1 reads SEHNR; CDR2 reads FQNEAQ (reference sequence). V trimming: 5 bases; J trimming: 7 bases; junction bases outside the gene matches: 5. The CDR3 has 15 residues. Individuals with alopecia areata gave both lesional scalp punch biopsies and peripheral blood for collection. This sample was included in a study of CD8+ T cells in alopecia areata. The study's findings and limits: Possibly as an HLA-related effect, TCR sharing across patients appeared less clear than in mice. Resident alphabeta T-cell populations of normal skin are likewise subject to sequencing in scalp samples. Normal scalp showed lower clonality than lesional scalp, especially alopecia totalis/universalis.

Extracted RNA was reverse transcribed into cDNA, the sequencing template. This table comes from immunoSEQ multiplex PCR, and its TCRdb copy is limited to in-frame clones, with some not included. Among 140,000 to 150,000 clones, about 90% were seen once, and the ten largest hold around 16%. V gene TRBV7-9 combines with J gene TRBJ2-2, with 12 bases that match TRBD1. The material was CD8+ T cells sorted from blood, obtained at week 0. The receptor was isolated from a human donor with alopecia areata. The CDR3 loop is CASSKGTGGDGELFF. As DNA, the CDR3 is TGTGCCAGCAGCAAGGGGACAGGGGGCGACGGGGAGCTGTTTTTT.